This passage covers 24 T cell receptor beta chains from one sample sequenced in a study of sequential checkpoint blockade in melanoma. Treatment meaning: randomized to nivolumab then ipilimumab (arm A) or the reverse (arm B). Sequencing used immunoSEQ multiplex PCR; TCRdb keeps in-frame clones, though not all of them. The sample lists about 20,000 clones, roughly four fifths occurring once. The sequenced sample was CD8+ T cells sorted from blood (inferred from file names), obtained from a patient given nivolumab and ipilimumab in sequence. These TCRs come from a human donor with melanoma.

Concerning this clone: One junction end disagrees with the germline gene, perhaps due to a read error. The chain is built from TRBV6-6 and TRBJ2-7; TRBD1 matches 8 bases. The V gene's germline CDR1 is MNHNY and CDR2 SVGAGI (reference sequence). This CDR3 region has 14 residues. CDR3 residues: CASSYLKIAPGQEF. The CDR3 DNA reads TGTGCCAGCAGTTACCTTAAAATAGCTCCGGGACAGGAGTTC.

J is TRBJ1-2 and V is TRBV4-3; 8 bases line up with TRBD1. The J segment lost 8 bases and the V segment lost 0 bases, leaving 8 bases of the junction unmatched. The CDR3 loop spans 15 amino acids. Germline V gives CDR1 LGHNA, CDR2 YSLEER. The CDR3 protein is CASSQEPRGLGGYTF. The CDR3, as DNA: TGCGCCAGCAGCCAAGAACCCAGGGGGCTAGGGGGCTACACCTTC.

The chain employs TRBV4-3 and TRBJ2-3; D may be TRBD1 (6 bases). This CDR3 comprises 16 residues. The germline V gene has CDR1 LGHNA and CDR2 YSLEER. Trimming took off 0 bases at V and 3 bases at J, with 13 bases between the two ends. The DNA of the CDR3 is TGCGCCAGCAGCCAAGAAGCGTGGACAGCAACAGATACGCAGTATTTT. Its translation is CASSQEAWTATDTQYF.

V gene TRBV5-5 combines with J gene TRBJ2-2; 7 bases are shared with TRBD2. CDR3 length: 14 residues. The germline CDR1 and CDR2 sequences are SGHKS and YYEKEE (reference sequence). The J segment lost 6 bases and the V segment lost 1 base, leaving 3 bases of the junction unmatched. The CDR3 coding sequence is TGTGCCAGCAGCTTGTATCGGGGGGCCGGGGAGCTGTTTTTT. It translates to CASSLYRGAGELFF.

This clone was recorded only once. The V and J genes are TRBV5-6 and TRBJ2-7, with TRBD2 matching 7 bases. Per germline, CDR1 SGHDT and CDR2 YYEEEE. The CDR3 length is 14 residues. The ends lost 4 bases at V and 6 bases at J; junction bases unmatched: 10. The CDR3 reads CASSPPAGDGEQYF. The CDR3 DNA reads TGTGCCAGCAGCCCCCCGGCGGGGGACGGCGAGCAGTACTTC.

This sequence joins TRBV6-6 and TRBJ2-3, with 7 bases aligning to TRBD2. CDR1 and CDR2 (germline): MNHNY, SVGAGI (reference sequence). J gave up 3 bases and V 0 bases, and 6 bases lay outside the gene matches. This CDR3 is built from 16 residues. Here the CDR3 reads CASSYSRPSGTDTQYF. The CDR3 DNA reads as TGTGCCAGCAGTTACTCGAGGCCTAGCGGTACAGATACGCAGTATTTT.

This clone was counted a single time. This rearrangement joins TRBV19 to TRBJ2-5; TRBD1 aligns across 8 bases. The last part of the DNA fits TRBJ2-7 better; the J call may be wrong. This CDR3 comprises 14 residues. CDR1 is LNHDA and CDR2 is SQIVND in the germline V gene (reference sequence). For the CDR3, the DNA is TGTGCCAGTAGTATTGGACAGGGCTCCTACGAGCAGTACTTC. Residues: CASSIGQGSYEQYF.

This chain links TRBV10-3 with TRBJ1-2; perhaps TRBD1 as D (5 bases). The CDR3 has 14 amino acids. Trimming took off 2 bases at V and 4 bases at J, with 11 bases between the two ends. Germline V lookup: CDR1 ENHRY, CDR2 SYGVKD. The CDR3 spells CAISEDRKFYGYTF. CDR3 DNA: TGTGCCATCAGTGAGGACAGAAAATTCTATGGCTACACCTTC.

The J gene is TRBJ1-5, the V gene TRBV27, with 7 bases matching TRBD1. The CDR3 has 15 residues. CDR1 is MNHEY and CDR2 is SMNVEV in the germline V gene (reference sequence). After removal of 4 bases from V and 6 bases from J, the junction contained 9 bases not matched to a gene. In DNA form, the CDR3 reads TGTGCCAGCAGTTCCGTGGACAGGCCCTTTCAGCCCCAGCATTTT. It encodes CASSSVDRPFQPQHF.

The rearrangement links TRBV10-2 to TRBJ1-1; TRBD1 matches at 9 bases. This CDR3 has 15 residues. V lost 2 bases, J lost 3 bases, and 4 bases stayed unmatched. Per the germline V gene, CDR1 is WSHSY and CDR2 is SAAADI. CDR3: CASSERTGADTEAFF. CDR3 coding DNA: TGCGCCAGCAGTGAGAGGACAGGGGCGGACACTGAAGCTTTCTTT.

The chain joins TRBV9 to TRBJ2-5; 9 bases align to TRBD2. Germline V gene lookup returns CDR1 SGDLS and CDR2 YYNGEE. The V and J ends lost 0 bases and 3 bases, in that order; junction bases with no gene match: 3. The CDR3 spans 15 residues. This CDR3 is CASSVGGLAEETQYF. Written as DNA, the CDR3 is TGTGCCAGCAGCGTAGGGGGACTAGCAGAAGAGACCCAGTACTTC.

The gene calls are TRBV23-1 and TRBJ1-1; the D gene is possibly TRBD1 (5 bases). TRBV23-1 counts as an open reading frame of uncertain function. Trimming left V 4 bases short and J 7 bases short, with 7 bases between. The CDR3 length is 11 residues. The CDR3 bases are TGCGCCAGCAGTCCAGGGCATGAAGCTTTCTTT. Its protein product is CASSPGHEAFF.

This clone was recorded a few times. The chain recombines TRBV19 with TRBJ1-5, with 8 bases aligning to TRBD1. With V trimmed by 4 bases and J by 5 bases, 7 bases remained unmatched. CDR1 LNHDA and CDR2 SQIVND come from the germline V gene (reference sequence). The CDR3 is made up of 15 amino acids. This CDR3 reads CASSTGQGGYQPQHF. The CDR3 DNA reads TGTGCCAGTAGTACCGGACAGGGCGGGTATCAGCCCCAGCATTTT.

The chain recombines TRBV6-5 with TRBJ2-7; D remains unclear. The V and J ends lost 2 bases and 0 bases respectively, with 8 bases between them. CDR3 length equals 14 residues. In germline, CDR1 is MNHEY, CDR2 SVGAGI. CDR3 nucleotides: TGTGCCAGCAGTTACGGGCAGGACTCCTACGAGCAGTACTTC. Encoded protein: CASSYGQDSYEQYF.

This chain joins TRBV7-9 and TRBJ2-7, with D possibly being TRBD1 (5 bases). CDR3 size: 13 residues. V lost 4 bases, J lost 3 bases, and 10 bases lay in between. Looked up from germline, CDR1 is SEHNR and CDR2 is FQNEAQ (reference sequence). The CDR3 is CASSSRQHYEQYF. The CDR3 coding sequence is TGTGCCAGCAGCTCCAGACAGCACTACGAGCAGTACTTC. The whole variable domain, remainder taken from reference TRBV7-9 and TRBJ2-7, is DTGVSQNPRHKITKRGQNVTFRCDPISEHNRLYWYRQTLGQGPEFLTYFQNEAQLEKSRLLSDRFSAERPKGSFSTLEIQRTEQGDSAMYLCASSSRQHYEQYFGPGTRLTVT.

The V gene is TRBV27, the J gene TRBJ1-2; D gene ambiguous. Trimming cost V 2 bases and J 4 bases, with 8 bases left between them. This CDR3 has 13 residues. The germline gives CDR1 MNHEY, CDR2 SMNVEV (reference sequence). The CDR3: CASSLATGYGYTF. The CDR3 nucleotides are TGTGCCAGCAGTTTAGCGACGGGCTATGGCTACACCTTC.

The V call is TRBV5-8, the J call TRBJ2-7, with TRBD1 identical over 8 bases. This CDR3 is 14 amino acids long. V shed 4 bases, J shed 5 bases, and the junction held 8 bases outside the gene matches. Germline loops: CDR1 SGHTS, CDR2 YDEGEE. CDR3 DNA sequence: TGTGCCAGCAGCCACCAAGGACAGGGCCACGAGCAGTACTTC. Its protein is CASSHQGQGHEQYF.

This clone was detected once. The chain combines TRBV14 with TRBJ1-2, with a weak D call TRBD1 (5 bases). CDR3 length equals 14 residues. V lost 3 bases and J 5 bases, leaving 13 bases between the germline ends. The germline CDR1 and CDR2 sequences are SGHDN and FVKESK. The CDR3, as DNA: TGTGCCAGCAGCCAGACAGTCGGGCCTTATGGCTACACCTTC. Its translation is CASSQTVGPYGYTF.

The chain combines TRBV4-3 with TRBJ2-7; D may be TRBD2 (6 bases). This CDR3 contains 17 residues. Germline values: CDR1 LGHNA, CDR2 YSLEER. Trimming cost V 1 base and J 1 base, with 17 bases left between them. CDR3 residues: CASSQGVGRDFSYEQYF. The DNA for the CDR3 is TGCGCCAGCAGCCAAGGAGTGGGGCGGGACTTTTCCTACGAGCAGTACTTC.

CDR3 residues: CASSQSHQGLRYEQYF. The CDR3 region has the DNA TGCGCCAGCAGCCAAAGTCACCAGGGGCTTCGGTACGAGCAGTACTTC. The chain uses TRBV4-3 and TRBJ2-7, with D possibly TRBD1 on 6 matching bases. The CDR3 has 16 amino acids. Germline V CDR1 and CDR2: LGHNA, YSLEER. V lost 2 bases to trimming and J lost 4 bases, with 18 bases between them.

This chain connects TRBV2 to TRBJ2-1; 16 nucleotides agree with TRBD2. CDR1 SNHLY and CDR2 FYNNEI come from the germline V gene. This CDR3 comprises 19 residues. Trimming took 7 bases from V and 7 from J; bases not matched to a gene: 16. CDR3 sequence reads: CASTPESGTSGGALNEQFF. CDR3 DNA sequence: TGTGCCAGCACCCCCGAATCCGGGACTAGCGGGGGGGCCTTAAATGAGCAGTTCTTC.

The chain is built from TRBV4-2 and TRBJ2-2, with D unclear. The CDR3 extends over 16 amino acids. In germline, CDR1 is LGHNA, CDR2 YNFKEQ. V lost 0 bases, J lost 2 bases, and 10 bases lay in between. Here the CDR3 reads CASSQEAPTNTGELFF. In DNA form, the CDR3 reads TGTGCCAGCAGCCAAGAAGCCCCTACTAACACCGGGGAGCTGTTTTTT.

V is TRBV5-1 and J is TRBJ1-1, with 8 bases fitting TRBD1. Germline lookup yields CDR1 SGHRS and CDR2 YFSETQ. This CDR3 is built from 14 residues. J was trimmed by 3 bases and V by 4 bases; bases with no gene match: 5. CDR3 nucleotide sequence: TGCGCCAGCAGCACTGACAGGGGTTACACTGAAGCTTTCTTT. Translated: CASSTDRGYTEAFF.

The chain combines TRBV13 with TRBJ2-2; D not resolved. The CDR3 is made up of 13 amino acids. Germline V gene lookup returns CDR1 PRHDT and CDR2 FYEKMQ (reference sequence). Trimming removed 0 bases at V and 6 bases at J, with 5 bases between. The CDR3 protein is CASSLGLAGELFF. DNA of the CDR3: TGTGCCAGCAGCTTAGGGCTAGCCGGGGAGCTGTTTTTT.